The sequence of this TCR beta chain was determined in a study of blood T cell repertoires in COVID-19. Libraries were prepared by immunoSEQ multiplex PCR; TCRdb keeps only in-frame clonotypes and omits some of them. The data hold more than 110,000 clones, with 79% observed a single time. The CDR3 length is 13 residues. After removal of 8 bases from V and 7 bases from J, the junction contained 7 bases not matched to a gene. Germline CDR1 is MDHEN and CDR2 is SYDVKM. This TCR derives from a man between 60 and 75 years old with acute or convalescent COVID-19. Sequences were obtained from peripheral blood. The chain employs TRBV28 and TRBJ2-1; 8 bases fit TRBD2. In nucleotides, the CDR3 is TGTGCCAGCTCGTCCGGGACTAGGAATGAGCAGTTCTTC. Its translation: CASSSGTRNEQFF.